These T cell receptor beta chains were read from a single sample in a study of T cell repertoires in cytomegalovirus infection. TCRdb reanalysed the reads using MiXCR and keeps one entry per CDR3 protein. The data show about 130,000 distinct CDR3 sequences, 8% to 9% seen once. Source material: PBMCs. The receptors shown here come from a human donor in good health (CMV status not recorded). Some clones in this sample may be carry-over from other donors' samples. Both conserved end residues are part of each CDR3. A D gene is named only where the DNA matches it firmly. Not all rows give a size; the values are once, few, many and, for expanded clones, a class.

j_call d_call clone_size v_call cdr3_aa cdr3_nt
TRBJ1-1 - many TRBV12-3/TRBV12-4 CASSPPSVEAFF TGTGCCAGCAGCCCACCATCGGTTGAAGCTTTCTTT
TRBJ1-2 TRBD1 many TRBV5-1 CASSSPVGDSNYGYTF TGCGCCAGCAGCTCCCCCGTGGGGGACAGCAACTATGGCTACACCTTC
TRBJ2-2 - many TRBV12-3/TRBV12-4 CASSLGLTGELFF TGTGCCAGCAGTTTAGGGCTGACCGGGGAGCTGTTTTTT
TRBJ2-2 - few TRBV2 CASSEAIGATGELFF TGTGCCAGCAGTGAAGCGATAGGGGCCACCGGGGAGCTGTTTTTT
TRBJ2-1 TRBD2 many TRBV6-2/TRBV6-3 CASSYPLAGGSYNEQFF TGTGCCAGCAGTTACCCTTTAGCGGGAGGATCGTACAATGAGCAGTTCTTC
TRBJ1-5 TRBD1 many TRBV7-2 CASRLNTGGVNQPQHF TGTGCCAGCAGGCTAAACACAGGGGGTGTAAATCAGCCCCAGCATTTT
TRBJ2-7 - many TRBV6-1 CASSAQQVSRYEQYF TGTGCCAGCAGTGCCCAACAGGTGTCGAGATACGAGCAGTACTTC
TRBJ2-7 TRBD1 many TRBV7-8 CASSLRGQGSYEQYF TGTGCCAGCAGCTTAAGGGGACAGGGCTCCTACGAGCAGTACTTC
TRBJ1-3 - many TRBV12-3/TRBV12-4 CASSKEIRQAPRSSGNTIYF TGTGCCAGCAGTAAAGAAATTCGCCAGGCTCCCCGGAGTAGTGGAAACACCATATATTTT
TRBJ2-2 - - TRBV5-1 CASRVDTGELFF TGCGCCAGCAGGGTGGACACCGGGGAGCTGTTTTTT
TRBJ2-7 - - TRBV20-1 CSAREEGYKQYF TGCAGTGCTAGAGAAGAGGGCTACAAGCAGTACTTC
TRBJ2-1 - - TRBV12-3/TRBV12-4 CASSSLQGQFF TGTGCCAGCAGTTCCCTCCAGGGGCAGTTCTTC
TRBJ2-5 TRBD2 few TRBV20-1 CSARGTSGGLETQYF TGCAGTGCTAGAGGGACTAGCGGGGGCCTAGAGACCCAGTACTTC
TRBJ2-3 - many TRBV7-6 CASSPSLAGGTQYF TGTGCCAGCAGCCCTAGTCTAGCTGGGGGTACGCAGTATTTT
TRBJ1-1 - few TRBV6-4 CASSKEPTPNTEAFF TGTGCCAGCAGTAAGGAACCAACCCCGAACACTGAAGCTTTCTTT
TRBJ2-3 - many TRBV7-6 CASSLALAEPTDTQYF TGTGCCAGCAGCTTAGCGCTAGCCGAACCTACAGATACGCAGTATTTT
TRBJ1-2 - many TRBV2 CASSGMGAWYGYTF TGTGCCAGCAGTGGGATGGGGGCTTGGTATGGCTACACCTTC
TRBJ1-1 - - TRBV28 CASSHRINSPNTEAFF TGTGCCAGCAGTCACCGGATTAACAGTCCCAACACTGAAGCTTTCTTT
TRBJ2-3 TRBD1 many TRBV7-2 CASRLGGTTQYF TGTGCCAGCAGGCTAGGGGGCACAACGCAGTATTTT
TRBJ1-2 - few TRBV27 CASSSQEGRLLYGYTF TGTGCCAGCAGTTCGCAGGAAGGACGGCTACTCTATGGCTACACCTTC
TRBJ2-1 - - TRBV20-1 CSAGGRMEYNEQFF TGCAGTGCGGGGGGCAGGATGGAATACAATGAGCAGTTCTTC
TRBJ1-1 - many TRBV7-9 CASSPLTGFRDTEAFF TGTGCCAGCAGCCCTTTAACAGGGTTCAGAGACACTGAAGCTTTCTTT
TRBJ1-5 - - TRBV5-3 CASSLGPGVGQPQHF TGTGCCAGCAGCTTGGGTCCGGGGGTTGGTCAGCCCCAGCATTTT
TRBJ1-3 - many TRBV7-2 CASSSPGLLSGNTIYF TGTGCCAGCAGCTCCCCGGGACTCCTCTCTGGAAACACCATATATTTT
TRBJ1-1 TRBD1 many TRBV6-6 CASLDRENTEAFF TGTGCCAGCCTGGACAGGGAGAACACTGAAGCTTTCTTT